The next 15 T cell receptor beta chains were all read from a single sample in a study of blood T cell repertoires in COVID-19. Sequenced by immunoSEQ multiplex PCR; TCRdb stores in-frame clones only, minus some. The sample yields approximately 100,000 clones, 75% to 85% seen once. The sample was peripheral blood. The receptors come from a man between 65 and 80 years old with acute or convalescent COVID-19.

Turning to this clone: The germline gene is not matched at one end of the junction; a read error may be the cause. The V gene is TRBV11-2, the J gene TRBJ2-7; 11 nucleotides align to TRBD1. Germline V gives CDR1 SGHAT, CDR2 FQNNGV. There are 16 residues in the CDR3. The CDR3 DNA reads TGTGCCAGCAGCTTACTGCGGACAGGGGGCCTCCTACGAGCAGACTTC. Its translation is CASSLLRTGGLLRADF.

V is TRBV2 and J is TRBJ1-5; D is ambiguous. The CDR3 covers 14 residues. The V gene's germline CDR1 is SNHLY and CDR2 FYNNEI. The ends were cut back, 6 bases at V and 3 bases at J, with 12 bases in the middle. In DNA form, the CDR3 reads TGTGCCAGCAGGGTAGGGAGGATCAATCAGCCCCAGCATTTT. It yields the protein CASRVGRINQPQHF.

This sequence joins TRBV28 and TRBJ1-4, with D uncertain. Trimming stripped 5 bases from V and 4 bases from J, with 14 bases between. CDR3 length equals 15 residues. Germline CDR1 is MDHEN and CDR2 is SYDVKM. The CDR3 DNA sequence: TGTGCCAGCAGTAAAGACGGGGAGCGTAATGAAAAACTGTTTTTT. Its translation: CASSKDGERNEKLFF.

The table lists this clone with a count of one. The rearrangement links TRBV5-8 to TRBJ2-1; D might be TRBD1 (6 bases). This CDR3 is built from 13 residues. The germline CDR1 and CDR2 sequences are SGHTS and YDEGEE. Deletions cut 4 bases from V and 4 bases from J, with 9 bases between. CDR3 DNA: TGTGCCAGCAGCATCGGACAGTACAATGAGCAGTTCTTC. It is translated as CASSIGQYNEQFF.

V and J are TRBV4-2 and TRBJ2-1, with 14 bases identical to TRBD2. The V gene end was trimmed by 1 base and the J gene end by 6 bases; junction bases not matched to a gene: 2. CDR3 length: 16 residues. Germline loops: CDR1 LGHNA, CDR2 YNFKEQ. The CDR3 nucleotides read TGTGCCAGCAGCCAAGGGGGACTAGCGGGAGTCAATGAGCAGTTCTTC. As protein: CASSQGGLAGVNEQFF.

The chain employs TRBV4-2 and TRBJ2-5, with D perhaps TRBD1 (6 bases). Trimming left V 0 bases short and J 5 bases short, with 16 bases between. This CDR3 comprises 16 residues. CDR1 and CDR2 (germline): LGHNA, YNFKEQ. The CDR3 nucleotides are TGTGCCAGCAGCCAAGATGAGAACAGGGTCGGGGAGACCCAGTACTTC. Its translation: CASSQDENRVGETQYF.

This chain links TRBV15 with TRBJ1-2, with 7 bases aligning to TRBD1. The J segment lost 5 bases and the V segment lost 2 bases, leaving 11 bases of the junction unmatched. This CDR3 is built from 16 residues. CDR1 LNHNV and CDR2 YYDKDF come from the germline V gene (reference sequence). For the CDR3, the DNA is TGTGCCACCAGCAGAAACAGGGGACCTGCTCCTTATGGCTACACCTTC. As protein: CATSRNRGPAPYGYTF.

The chain recombines TRBV6-6 with TRBJ2-7; 12 nucleotides line up with TRBD1. Germline V gene lookup returns CDR1 MNHNY and CDR2 SVGAGI (reference sequence). The CDR3 sequence is 16 residues long. The trim removed 6 bases at V and 0 bases at J, leaving 6 bases unmatched. DNA of the CDR3: TGTGCCAGCAGAAAGGGGACAGGGGGCCCCTCCTACGAGCAGTACTTC. Its protein is CASRKGTGGPSYEQYF.

This chain links TRBV11-2 with TRBJ2-7; 9 nucleotides agree with TRBD1. After removal of 7 bases from V and 6 bases from J, the junction contained 4 bases not matched to a gene. The CDR3 covers 12 residues. The germline V gene has CDR1 SGHAT and CDR2 FQNNGV. In DNA form, the CDR3 reads TGTGCCAGCAAACAGGGGGCGGGCGAGCAGTACTTC. It encodes CASKQGAGEQYF.

The chain is built from TRBV30 and TRBJ2-3, with D perhaps TRBD1 (5 bases). The CDR3 is 15 residues long. Trimming took 2 bases from V and 2 from J, leaving 14 bases between them. Germline CDR1 and CDR2: GTSNPN and SVGIG (reference sequence). DNA of the CDR3: TGTGCCTGGAGTAGGGGAACCCCGGTCACAGATACGCAGTATTTT. It yields the protein CAWSRGTPVTDTQYF.

A word on this clone: In the same sample, other DNA sequences code for this CDR3. The chain couples TRBV19 to TRBJ1-5; 8 bases match TRBD1. The V gene end was trimmed by 7 bases and the J gene end by 1 base; junction bases not matched to a gene: 6. The germline V gene has CDR1 LNHDA and CDR2 SQIVND (reference sequence). The CDR3 covers 15 residues. CDR3: CASTWTGPSNQPQHF. The CDR3 DNA is TGTGCCAGTACCTGGACAGGGCCCAGCAATCAGCCCCAGCATTTT.

CDR3 sequence reads: CASSPSRGQAMNTEAFF. CDR3 coding DNA: TGTGCCAGCTCACCTTCCCGAGGACAGGCGATGAACACTGAAGCTTTCTTT. V and J are TRBV18 and TRBJ1-1, with 7 bases aligning to TRBD1. This CDR3 contains 17 residues. Germline V CDR1 and CDR2: KGHSH, LQKENI. V trimming: 3 bases; J trimming: 0 bases; junction bases outside the gene matches: 10.

The chain carries TRBV2 and TRBJ1-5; D possibly corresponds to TRBD1 (6 bases). The CDR3 length is 13 residues. V lost 4 bases, J lost 7 bases, and 11 bases lay in between. CDR1 SNHLY and CDR2 FYNNEI come from the germline V gene. CDR3 sequence: CASSAQGQQPQHF. The DNA for the CDR3 is TGTGCCAGCAGTGCCCAGGGGCAACAGCCCCAGCATTTT. The full variable domain, completed using reference TRBV2 and TRBJ1-5, is EPEVTQTPSHQVTQMGQEVILRCVPISNHLYFYWYRQILGQKVEFLVSFYNNEISEKSEIFDDQFSVERPDGSNFTLKIRSTKLEDSAMYFCASSAQGQQPQHFGDGTRLSIL.

As DNA, the CDR3 is TGCGCCAGCAGCCTACAGGGGGAGAACACTGAAGCTTTCTTT. Protein product: CASSLQGENTEAFF. The genes are TRBV23-1 and TRBJ1-1, with 8 bases lining up with TRBD1. TRBV23-1 is an ORF, with its function uncertain. This CDR3 region has 14 residues. J gave up 1 base and V 6 bases, and 4 bases lay outside the gene matches.

This clone appeared a few times. V usage is TRBV6-6 and J usage is TRBJ2-7, with TRBD1 identical over 8 bases. The CDR3 has 14 residues. The germline CDR1 and CDR2 sequences are MNHNY and SVGAGI (reference sequence). V dropped 6 bases and J dropped 4; count of bases not matched to a gene: 8. As DNA, the CDR3 is TGTGCCAGCAGCACAGGGGGATCTCTTTACGAGCAGTACTTC. It is translated as CASSTGGSLYEQYF.